This T cell receptor beta chain was recorded in a study of T cell repertoires in cytomegalovirus infection. Study overall: It was the public TCR beta signatures that indicated both CMV infection and matching HLA type. Study-wide results and caveats: Dominating the ex vivo response were HLA-C-restricted CMV-specific TCR beta clonotypes.

The CDR3 sequence is 15 residues long. CDR1 is LGHNA and CDR2 is YSLEER in the germline V gene. The ends were cut back, 4 bases at V and 2 bases at J, with 12 bases in the middle. As concerns this clonotype: Its cognate antigen is unknown.

TCRdb processed the reads anew with MiXCR; each CDR3 protein has one entry. The sample has 830,000 or so distinct CDR3 sequences, over 25% seen once; the top ten hold over 10%. This receptor was obtained from a human donor in good health (CMV status not recorded). Some clones in this sample may be carry-over from other donors' samples. This chain uses TRBV4-3 with TRBJ2-1; D may correspond to TRBD1 or TRBD2 (6 bases each). The material was cultured CD8+ T cells from PBMCs, obtained from culture after CMV antigen stimulation. This chain's CDR3 is CASSLVEGAYNEQFF. CDR3 DNA sequence: TGCGCCAGCAGCCTAGTGGAGGGGGCCTACAATGAGCAGTTCTTC.